The 26 T cell receptor beta chains reported below all come from one sample, sequenced in a study of shared clonotypes between healthy human individuals. Profiling relied on immunoSEQ multiplex PCR, and the TCRdb table lists in-frame clones only, not all of them. The data hold about 2.5 million clones, with just under 95% observed a single time. The sequencing sample was made of naive CD4+ T cells from PBMCs. Subset noted: CD45RA+ positively selected. Source of these receptors: a man between 18 and 35 years old in good health. Some clones in this sample may be carry-over from other donors' samples.

This chain joins TRBV18 and TRBJ2-1, with a tentative D call TRBD1 (8 bases). The CDR3 spans 16 residues. Germline CDR1 reads KGHSH; CDR2 reads LQKENI. The ends were cut back, 6 bases at V and 5 bases at J, with 20 bases in the middle. CDR3 nucleotide sequence: TGTGCCAGCTCGCCCCGACAGGGGAGCGGGAACAATGAGCAGTTCTTC. It is translated as CASSPRQGSGNNEQFF. Combining the CDR3 with reference TRBV18 and TRBJ2-1 gives the whole variable domain NAGVMQNPRHLVRRRGQEARLRCSPMKGHSHVYWYRQLPEEGLKFMVYLQKENIIDESGMPKERFSAEFPKEGPSILRIQQVVRGDSAAYFCASSPRQGSGNNEQFFGPGTRLTVL.

In its sample, this clone was seen once. The chain combines TRBV9 with TRBJ2-2, with D possibly being TRBD1 (6 bases). The V gene's germline CDR1 is SGDLS and CDR2 YYNGEE. V gave up 2 bases and J gave up 0 bases, with 11 bases separating them. The CDR3 is 16 amino acids. The CDR3 spells CASSVRSGANTGELFF. The CDR3 DNA reads TGTGCCAGCAGCGTCAGGTCAGGGGCGAACACCGGGGAGCTGTTTTTT.

Only one count was recorded for this clone. V and J are TRBV29-1 and TRBJ2-2; D is unresolved. The CDR3 is 11 amino acids. V lost 6 bases, J lost 6 bases, and 8 bases lay in between. The germline V gene encodes CDR1 SQVTM and CDR2 ANQGSEA. In DNA, the CDR3 is TGCAGCGTCCGGGCGGCCGGGGAGCTGTTTTTT. This codes for CSVRAAGELFF.

This rearrangement joins TRBV2 to TRBJ2-7, with 10 bases lining up with TRBD2. This CDR3 comprises 18 residues. After removal of 7 bases from V and 1 base from J, the junction contained 16 bases not matched to a gene. Germline CDR1 and CDR2: SNHLY and FYNNEI. Written as DNA, the CDR3 is TGTGCCAGCACCCTTCGGCGTGCTAGCGGGAGTGGATCCTACGAGCAGTACTTC. Translating it yields CASTLRRASGSGSYEQYF. Full variable domain (rest looked up from reference TRBV2 and TRBJ2-7): EPEVTQTPSHQVTQMGQEVILRCVPISNHLYFYWYRQILGQKVEFLVSFYNNEISEKSEIFDDQFSVERPDGSNFTLKIRSTKLEDSAMYFCASTLRRASGSGSYEQYFGPGTRLTVT.

In this sample, this clone turned up once. This chain joins TRBV29-1 and TRBJ1-2, with 8 bases lining up with TRBD1. The J segment lost 4 bases and the V segment lost 5 bases, leaving 6 bases of the junction unmatched. The germline gives CDR1 SQVTM, CDR2 ANQGSEA. The CDR3 has 13 amino acids. The CDR3 here is CSVSTTGAYGYTF. The CDR3 DNA follows: TGCAGCGTTTCTACGACAGGGGCCTATGGCTACACCTTC. The entire variable domain, with the rest obtained from reference TRBV29-1 and TRBJ1-2, is as follows: SAVISQKPSRDICQRGTSLTIQCQVDSQVTMMFWYRQQPGQSLTLIATANQGSEATYESGFVIDKFPISRPNLTFSTLTVSNMSPEDSSIYLCSVSTTGAYGYTFGSGTRLTVV.

The chain joins TRBV7-9 to TRBJ2-7, with TRBD1 identical over 8 bases. The CDR3 sequence is 14 residues long. Losses at the gene ends were 3 bases for V and 4 bases for J; bases not matched to a gene: 5. From germline, CDR1 is SEHNR and CDR2 FQNEAQ (reference sequence). This CDR3 reads CASSLTGDRYEQYF. Here the CDR3 DNA reads TGTGCCAGCAGCTTGACAGGGGATCGTTACGAGCAGTACTTC.

This rearrangement joins TRBV10-3 to TRBJ1-5; the match to TRBD1 covers 7 bases. The CDR3 spans 14 residues. Trimming removed 1 base from V and 5 bases from J; junction bases left unmatched: 2. CDR1 is ENHRY and CDR2 is SYGVKD in the germline V gene. The CDR3 DNA is TGTGCCATCAGTGAGTACAGGGGCCATCAGCCCCAGCATTTT. This translates into CAISEYRGHQPQHF.

In nucleotides, the CDR3 is TGTGCCAGCAGCCAAGCCCCCTTAATAGCGGGAGGGGCACATGAGCAGTTCTTC. It yields the protein CASSQAPLIAGGAHEQFF. This chain uses TRBV14 with TRBJ2-1; 11 bases fit TRBD2. This CDR3 spans 18 amino acids. V dropped 1 base and J dropped 8; count of bases not matched to a gene: 13. Germline-derived CDR1 and CDR2 are SGHDN and FVKESK.

The CDR3 sequence is CASSPGYAGGQGTQYF. CDR3 nucleotide sequence: TGTGCCAGCAGTCCCGGCTATGCGGGAGGGCAGGGGACCCAGTACTTC. The V call is TRBV28, the J call TRBJ2-5; TRBD2 aligns across 9 bases. Per the germline V gene, CDR1 is MDHEN and CDR2 is SYDVKM. This CDR3 region has 16 residues. V was pared by 5 bases and J by 7 bases, with 14 bases of the junction left unmatched.

V usage is TRBV21-1 and J usage is TRBJ2-7. TRBV21-1 counts as a pseudogene. The length of the CDR3 is 17 residues. The CDR3 loop reads CASSKEVRKTKTYEQYF. In DNA form, the CDR3 reads TGTGCCAGCAGCAAAGAGGTCAGAAAAACCAAAACCTACGAGCAGTACTTC.

This rearrangement joins TRBV30 to TRBJ2-7; D could derive from TRBD1 or TRBD2 (5 bases each). The CDR3 is 14 amino acids. Trimming pared 1 base from V and 5 bases from J, leaving 15 bases between. Per the germline V gene, CDR1 is GTSNPN and CDR2 is SVGIG (reference sequence). The CDR3 protein is CAWSGDSLRDEQYF. Written as DNA, the CDR3 is TGTGCCTGGAGTGGAGACAGCCTGCGGGACGAGCAGTACTTC.

This rearrangement joins TRBV15 to TRBJ2-5; TRBD1 aligns across 9 bases. The CDR3 is made up of 16 amino acids. The V gene's germline CDR1 is LNHNV and CDR2 YYDKDF (reference sequence). Trimming removed 1 base from V and 0 bases from J; junction bases left unmatched: 3. CDR3 loop: CATSRGDRAYQETQYF. The CDR3 coding sequence is TGTGCCACCAGCAGAGGGGACAGGGCATACCAAGAGACCCAGTACTTC.

The J gene is TRBJ2-1, the V gene TRBV18, with a tentative D call TRBD1 (6 bases). Looked up from germline, CDR1 is KGHSH and CDR2 is LQKENI. The CDR3 loop spans 14 amino acids. V was cut by 3 bases and J by 7 bases, with 13 bases left in between. The CDR3 coding sequence is TGTGCCAGCTCACCGACATACAGGGTAAATGAGCAGTTCTTC. It codes for CASSPTYRVNEQFF.

J is TRBJ2-7 and V is TRBV7-7; D gene uncertain. The CDR3 totals 13 residues. V lost 3 bases to trimming and J lost 3 bases, with 9 bases between them. Looked up from germline, CDR1 is SSHAT and CDR2 is FNYEAQ (reference sequence). The CDR3 sequence: CASSFSGLYEQYF. Written as DNA, the CDR3 is TGTGCCAGCAGCTTTTCGGGCCTCTACGAGCAGTACTTC. Together with reference TRBV7-7 and TRBJ2-7, the CDR3 gives the full variable domain: GAGVSQSPRYKVTKRGQDVTLRCDPISSHATLYWYQQALGQGPEFLTYFNYEAQPDKSGLPSDRFSAERPEGSISTLTIQRTEQRDSAMYRCASSFSGLYEQYFGPGTRLTVT.

The chain carries TRBV27 and TRBJ2-2; 8 bases line up with TRBD2. From germline, CDR1 is MNHEY and CDR2 SMNVEV (reference sequence). V was clipped by 8 bases and J by 6 bases; unmatched bases: 11. The CDR3 is made up of 15 amino acids. CDR3 coding DNA: TGTGCCAGCCAATCCCGAGCAGCGGGAGCCGGGGAGCTGTTTTTT. It specifies CASQSRAAGAGELFF.

The V and J genes are TRBV5-1 and TRBJ2-1, with 9 bases matching TRBD2. The germline V gene encodes CDR1 SGHRS and CDR2 YFSETQ. The CDR3 length is 18 residues. V trimming: 6 bases; J trimming: 3 bases; junction bases outside the gene matches: 16. The CDR3: CASMVFNLAGEYYNEQFF. CDR3 DNA sequence: TGCGCCAGCATGGTGTTCAACTTAGCGGGAGAGTACTACAATGAGCAGTTCTTC.

V is TRBV19 and J is TRBJ2-6; TRBD1 might be the D (6 bases). CDR1 LNHDA and CDR2 SQIVND come from the germline V gene (reference sequence). The CDR3 is made up of 15 amino acids. Trimming left V 5 bases short and J 2 bases short, with 10 bases between. This CDR3 is CASSSGQPGANVLTF. The CDR3 DNA is TGTGCCAGTAGTTCGGGACAACCTGGGGCCAACGTCCTGACTTTC.

Details on this clone: Germline and junction disagree at one end, which may indicate a read error. CDR3 nucleotides: TGTGCCCGCAGTTTTGGGGGTAGCGGAAACACCATATATTTT. It yields the protein CARSFGGSGNTIYF. This chain uses TRBV28 with TRBJ1-3; a possible D gene is TRBD1 (5 bases). CDR3 length equals 14 residues. The germline V gene encodes CDR1 MDHEN and CDR2 SYDVKM. Together with reference TRBV28 and TRBJ1-3, the CDR3 gives the full variable domain: DVKVTQSSRYLVKRTGEKVFLECVQDMDHENMFWYRQDPGLGLRLIYFSYDVKMKEKGDIPEGYSVSREKKERFSLILESASTNQTSMYLCARSFGGSGNTIYFGEGSWLTVV.

The rearrangement links TRBV30 to TRBJ1-5; D is unclear. Germline V lookup: CDR1 GTSNPN, CDR2 SVGIG (reference sequence). This CDR3 comprises 13 residues. The V end lost 0 bases, the J end lost 7 bases, and 10 bases lay between the germline ends. The CDR3 sequence: CAWSVSPGQPQHF. CDR3 sequence (DNA): TGTGCCTGGAGTGTATCTCCGGGGCAGCCCCAGCATTTT.

The genes are TRBV15 and TRBJ2-1; 14 bases align to TRBD2. The CDR3 is made up of 19 amino acids. With V trimmed by 4 bases and J by 2 bases, 10 bases remained unmatched. Germline V gene data show CDR1 as LNHNV and CDR2 as YYDKDF (reference sequence). DNA of the CDR3: TGTGCCACCAGCACCTTGACTAGCGGGAGGGCCGACACCTACAATGAGCAGTTCTTC. Translating gives CATSTLTSGRADTYNEQFF. Combining the CDR3 with reference TRBV15 and TRBJ2-1 gives the whole variable domain DAMVIQNPRYQVTQFGKPVTLSCSQTLNHNVMYWYQQKSSQAPKLLFHYYDKDFNNEADTPDNFQSRRPNTSFCFLDIRSPGLGDTAMYLCATSTLTSGRADTYNEQFFGPGTRLTVL.

The rearrangement joins TRBV19 to TRBJ2-3, with TRBD2 matching over 10 bases. In germline, CDR1 is LNHDA, CDR2 SQIVND (reference sequence). V shed 10 bases, J shed 7 bases, and the junction held 11 bases outside the gene matches. The CDR3 has 14 amino acids. The CDR3 coding sequence is TGTGCCACCGATAGCGGGAGGAGGGCCAATACGCAGTATTTT. Its translation: CATDSGRRANTQYF.

The chain is built from TRBV28 and TRBJ2-1, with D perhaps assigned TRBD1 or TRBD2 (5 bases each). Trimming pared 6 bases from V and 4 bases from J, leaving 16 bases between. The CDR3 runs to 15 residues. The germline gives CDR1 MDHEN, CDR2 SYDVKM. The DNA for the CDR3 is TGTGCCAGCAGCCGTCCGGGGACCAATTACAATGAGCAGTTCTTC. Its protein is CASSRPGTNYNEQFF.

CDR3 in DNA: TGTGCCAGCAGCACCATTCGGGACAGGGGAGCAGATACGCAGTATTTT. Its protein product is CASSTIRDRGADTQYF. The chain uses TRBV21-1 and TRBJ2-3; the table's D gene call, TRBD1, was not cross checked with the DNA. TRBV21-1 is marked as a pseudogene. The CDR3 loop spans 16 amino acids.

This chain links TRBV10-1 with TRBJ1-1, with no clear D. Germline-derived CDR1 and CDR2 are WNHNN and SYGVQD (reference sequence). With 0 bases removed from V and 11 bases from J, the gap between germline ends came to 13 bases. The CDR3 runs to 13 residues. For the CDR3, the DNA is TGCGCCAGCAGTGAGTCGGGTTCGGGGTCTGCTTTCTTT. This sequence encodes CASSESGSGSAFF.

The chain joins TRBV5-8 to TRBJ1-2, with D unclear. The CDR3 contains 14 residues. Trimming left V 5 bases short and J 2 bases short, with 13 bases between. Germline lookup yields CDR1 SGHTS and CDR2 YDEGEE. The CDR3 protein is CASSRGALNYGYTF. The CDR3 bases are TGTGCCAGCAGTCGCGGCGCGTTAAACTATGGCTACACCTTC.

Turning to this clone: In the same sample, other DNA sequences code for this CDR3. This sequence joins TRBV29-1 and TRBJ2-5; 10 nucleotides line up with TRBD1. Germline trimming cut 6 bases from V and 5 bases from J; bases unmatched to any gene: 3. The CDR3 covers 12 residues. Germline CDR1 SQVTM, CDR2 ANQGSEA. The CDR3 region is CSVTGGSETQYF. As DNA, the CDR3 is TGCAGCGTGACAGGGGGCTCGGAGACCCAGTACTTC.